This TCR beta chain was recorded in a study of blood T cell repertoires in COVID-19. This CDR3 has 14 residues. V lost 0 bases and J lost 5, with 10 bases in between. CDR1 is MNHNS and CDR2 is SASEGT in the germline V gene. Here immunoSEQ multiplex PCR was the method, and the copy in TCRdb shows in-frame clones only, minus some. The sample carries 240,000 or so clones, roughly 86% recorded once. About this clone itself: The sample holds other DNA sequences that translate to the same CDR3.

The sequence derives from a woman aged 25-40 years with acute or convalescent COVID-19. The chain recombines TRBV6-1 with TRBJ1-2; TRBD1 is a possible D gene (6 bases). Sample: peripheral blood. This CDR3 reads CASSEAGRGYGYTF. CDR3 nucleotide sequence: TGTGCCAGCAGTGAAGCTGGCAGGGGTTATGGCTACACCTTC.